The 18 T cell receptor beta chains listed next were all sequenced from one sample in a study of PD-L1 blockade in urothelial cancer. Generated by immunoSEQ multiplex PCR, the TCRdb table keeps only in-frame clones and is missing some. The sample has tens of thousands of clones, around 93% seen once. As to time point: peripheral blood 6 weeks after treatment start. Specimen: PBMCs, collected around atezolizumab (anti-PD-L1) treatment. These receptors were taken from a woman of 80 years or more with urothelial cancer.

The chain carries TRBV4-1 and TRBJ2-7; 8 bases match TRBD1. The germline V gene encodes CDR1 MGHRA and CDR2 YSYEKL. This CDR3 region has 17 residues. V dropped 6 bases and J dropped 6; count of bases not matched to a gene: 19. The CDR3 DNA reads TGCGCCAGCAGTTCGGGGGCAGGGGGCGGACTCTTTCGCGAGCAGTACTTC. This gives the protein CASSSGAGGGLFREQYF.

This chain links TRBV5-6 with TRBJ1-2; TRBD1 is a possible D gene (6 bases). This CDR3 contains 13 residues. Trimming left V 7 bases short and J 7 bases short, with 17 bases between. CDR1 SGHDT and CDR2 YYEEEE come from the germline V gene. As DNA, the CDR3 is TGTGCCAGCCTCCAAAACAGGGTTGGTGGCTACACCTTC. Translating it yields CASLQNRVGGYTF.

The chain uses TRBV11-2 and TRBJ2-1, with 12 bases fitting TRBD2. Trimming cost V 5 bases and J 0 bases; bases outside gene matches: 8. CDR1 is SGHAT and CDR2 is FQNNGV in the germline V gene. The CDR3 sequence is 18 residues long. CDR3 loop: CASSPRTSGISSYNEQFF. CDR3 bases: TGTGCCAGCAGCCCACGGACTAGCGGGATTAGCTCCTACAATGAGCAGTTCTTC.

The V and J genes are TRBV18 and TRBJ2-3; no firm D call. This CDR3 has 14 amino acids. Germline CDR1 and CDR2: KGHSH and LQKENI. V lost 3 bases, J lost 6 bases, and 13 bases lay in between. The chain's CDR3 is CASSPPPDGDTQYF. CDR3 bases: TGTGCCAGCTCACCTCCCCCAGACGGGGATACGCAGTATTTT.

This sequence joins TRBV18 and TRBJ1-1; TRBD1 matches at 10 bases. V shed 2 bases, J shed 5 bases, and the junction held 5 bases outside the gene matches. The CDR3 has 15 residues. Germline V gene sequence: CDR1 KGHSH, CDR2 LQKENI. The CDR3 here is CASSPKTGGGTEAFF. The CDR3 DNA is TGTGCCAGCTCACCAAAGACAGGGGGCGGGACTGAAGCTTTCTTT.

This clone appeared a single time. V and J are TRBV2 and TRBJ2-2, with D possibly TRBD1 on 5 matching bases. CDR1 SNHLY and CDR2 FYNNEI come from the germline V gene. The CDR3 totals 15 residues. Trimming took off 6 bases at V and 0 bases at J, with 11 bases between the two ends. The CDR3 nucleotides are TGTGCCAGCAGCCCGCAGGGTACGAACACCGGGGAGCTGTTTTTT. This encodes CASSPQGTNTGELFF.

The V gene is TRBV28, the J gene TRBJ1-3; unclear D gene. V was trimmed by 8 bases and J by 0 bases, leaving 8 bases between them. The germline gives CDR1 MDHEN, CDR2 SYDVKM. The CDR3 is 13 residues long. The CDR3 sequence: CASSLGSGNTIYF. CDR3 DNA sequence: TGTGCCAGCTCCCTCGGCTCTGGAAACACCATATATTTT. Based on the CDR3 plus reference TRBV28 and TRBJ1-3, the full variable domain is DVKVTQSSRYLVKRTGEKVFLECVQDMDHENMFWYRQDPGLGLRLIYFSYDVKMKEKGDIPEGYSVSREKKERFSLILESASTNQTSMYLCASSLGSGNTIYFGEGSWLTVV.

The chain is built from TRBV18 and TRBJ2-7; D unclear. The germline V gene encodes CDR1 KGHSH and CDR2 LQKENI. The CDR3 spans 16 residues. V was cut by 3 bases and J by 9 bases, with 24 bases left in between. The CDR3 loop reads CASSPDRVLGLSGQYF. As DNA, the CDR3 is TGTGCCAGCTCACCCGACCGGGTCCTCGGCCTTAGTGGGCAGTACTTC.

In DNA form, the CDR3 reads TGTGCCAGCAGACAGGGTCTTGGGACCCAGTACTTC. Its protein product is CASRQGLGTQYF. The chain couples TRBV19 to TRBJ2-5; 7 bases align to TRBD1. V lost 9 bases to trimming and J lost 7 bases; unmatched junction nucleotides: 8. CDR3 length equals 12 residues. The germline V gene encodes CDR1 LNHDA and CDR2 SQIVND (reference sequence). Drawing the rest from reference TRBV19 and TRBJ2-5, the complete variable domain is DGGITQSPKYLFRKEGQNVTLSCEQNLNHDAMYWYRQDPGQGLRLIYYSQIVNDFQKGDIAEGYSVSREKKESFPLTVTSAQKNPTAFYLCASRQGLGTQYFGPGTRLLVL.

This clone has a single count. V usage is TRBV7-3 and J usage is TRBJ2-1; D remains unclear. The CDR3 sequence is 15 residues long. With 2 bases removed from V and 5 bases from J, the gap between germline ends came to 13 bases. CDR1 and CDR2 from the germline V gene are SGHTA and FQGTGA. CDR3 residues: CASSLQPLMDNEQFF. The CDR3 region has the DNA TGTGCCAGCAGCTTACAACCCCTAATGGACAATGAGCAGTTCTTC.

This chain joins TRBV11-3 and TRBJ2-1; tentatively, D is TRBD2 (6 bases). Trimming shortened V by 0 bases and J by 9 bases, and 12 bases separated the two germline ends. The CDR3 contains 14 residues. Germline V lookup: CDR1 SGHNT, CDR2 YENEEA. CDR3 sequence: CASSLEASDGEQFF. As DNA, the CDR3 is TGTGCCAGCAGCTTAGAGGCTAGCGATGGTGAGCAGTTCTTC.

V and J are TRBV5-1 and TRBJ2-1, with 11 bases identical to TRBD2. V lost 2 bases to trimming and J lost 5 bases; unmatched junction nucleotides: 3. CDR1 and CDR2 from the germline V gene are SGHRS and YFSETQ. The CDR3 contains 15 residues. CDR3 coding DNA: TGCGCCAGCAGCTTCGGACTAGCGGGTGACAATGAGCAGTTCTTC. It specifies CASSFGLAGDNEQFF.

The chain recombines TRBV9 with TRBJ1-4; 11 bases are a match to TRBD1. Germline-derived CDR1 and CDR2 are SGDLS and YYNGEE. V was clipped by 3 bases and J by 6 bases; unmatched bases: 7. The CDR3 contains 16 residues. The CDR3 reads CASSAGQGVGDEKLFF. The CDR3 coding sequence is TGTGCCAGCAGCGCGGGACAGGGGGTCGGGGATGAAAAACTGTTTTTT.

The V and J genes are TRBV4-2 and TRBJ1-1; D is unresolved. The CDR3 sequence is 14 residues long. The V end was cut by 1 base, the J end by 0 bases, with 6 bases between. The germline CDR1 and CDR2 sequences are LGHNA and YNFKEQ. The CDR3 sequence: CASSQVGLNTEAFF. The CDR3 DNA reads TGTGCCAGCAGCCAAGTTGGCCTGAACACTGAAGCTTTCTTT.

The count of this clone is one. This chain connects TRBV7-9 to TRBJ1-5; D not resolved. Germline CDR1 SEHNR, CDR2 FQNEAQ (reference sequence). The CDR3 has 14 residues. V was pared by 5 bases and J by 0 bases, with 8 bases between. The CDR3 DNA follows: TGTGCCAGCAGCCCCGGGAATAGCAATCAGCCCCAGCATTTT. This translates into CASSPGNSNQPQHF.

This clone was detected once. The J gene is TRBJ2-6, the V gene TRBV19, with TRBD1 as a possible D gene (5 bases). This CDR3 has 15 amino acids. From germline, CDR1 is LNHDA and CDR2 SQIVND (reference sequence). Trimming took off 3 bases at V and 2 bases at J, with 8 bases between the two ends. The CDR3 bases are TGTGCCAGTAGTATGGGGCAGGCTGGGGCCAACGTCCTGACTTTC. Its translation: CASSMGQAGANVLTF.

The rearrangement joins TRBV19 to TRBJ2-3, with D perhaps matching TRBD2 (6 bases). This CDR3 is 14 amino acids long. Between the trimmed V and J ends, which lost 5 bases and 2 bases, there was a span of 11 bases. Per germline, CDR1 LNHDA and CDR2 SQIVND (reference sequence). The CDR3 nucleotides read TGTGCCAGTAGTCGGGACTGGAACACAGATACGCAGTATTTT. Its translation is CASSRDWNTDTQYF.

This clone was found once. The CDR3 region is CASTNGGKQYF. In DNA, the CDR3 is TGTGCCAGCACCAACGGGGGAAAGCAGTACTTC. V usage is TRBV19 and J usage is TRBJ2-7; tentative D call: TRBD2 (6 bases). CDR1 and CDR2 from the germline V gene are LNHDA and SQIVND (reference sequence). The CDR3 contains 11 residues. Trimming took 9 bases from V and 8 from J, leaving 14 bases between them.